This T cell receptor (beta chain) came from a study of a mutant IDH1 vaccine in newly diagnosed glioma. Overall study: Vaccination followed radiotherapy alone by 4-6 weeks, or accompanied temozolomide cycles. Treated patients were roughly 62% male, around 40% female, mean age around 40 years. Earlier therapy was either radiotherapy, temozolomide, or both, and most got both.

The assay was immunoSEQ multiplex PCR, and TCRdb's table has in-frame clones only and misses some. Here the sample spans tens of thousands of clones, about 80% being singletons. A note on this clone: Its antigen is unidentified.

From germline, CDR1 is LNHDA and CDR2 SQIVND (reference sequence). This CDR3 is built from 15 residues. V shed 5 bases and J 0 bases; nucleotides not matched to a gene: 6. Time point of the sample: week 11, during vaccination. Doses comprised 300 ug of mutant IDH1 20-mer peptide each, plus topical imiquimod. V gene TRBV19 combines with J gene TRBJ2-7; 8 positions agree with TRBD2. The origin of this receptor is a man aged 50 to 60 with glioma. The specimen comprised PBMCs, sampled from a glioma patient whose treatment included an IDH1 peptide vaccine. The CDR3 sequence: CASSLIAGSSYEQYF. The DNA for the CDR3 is TGTGCCAGTAGTCTAATAGCGGGGAGCTCCTACGAGCAGTACTTC.